The 32 T cell receptor beta chains below were found in one sample sequenced in a study of cytomegalovirus exposure and HLA in healthy donors. The PCR made use of 60 Vbeta and 13 Jbeta primers. Produced via immunoSEQ multiplex PCR; TCRdb's table is partial and in-frame only. The sample consists of about 69,000 clones, about 73% of them appearing once. Source material: PBMCs. The receptors shown here come from a woman aged 55-69 years in good health and CMV-seropositive.

The V call is TRBV4-2, the J call TRBJ1-5, with 10 bases lining up with TRBD1. The CDR3 has 14 amino acids. The V segment lost 1 base and the J segment 7 bases; nucleotides outside the gene matches: 1. Germline V lookup: CDR1 LGHNA, CDR2 YNFKEQ. CDR3 in amino acids: CASSQGTGGQPQHF. CDR3 coding DNA: TGTGCCAGCAGCCAAGGGACAGGGGGACAGCCCCAGCATTTT.

The chain uses TRBV4-1 and TRBJ2-6, with TRBD2 as a possible D gene (5 bases). Deletions cut 4 bases from V and 5 bases from J, with 15 bases between. The CDR3 has 16 residues. Germline V lookup: CDR1 MGHRA, CDR2 YSYEKL. For the CDR3, the DNA is TGCGCCAGCAGCCCCCCAGGAGGTTCCAGGGCCAACGTCCTGACTTTC. It codes for CASSPPGGSRANVLTF.

A few counts support this clone. The chain's CDR3 is CASSHPPRLNYGYTF. CDR3 bases: TGCGCCAGCAGCCACCCCCCCAGGTTGAACTATGGCTACACCTTC. This chain joins TRBV4-1 and TRBJ1-2, with D unclear. With 3 bases removed from V and 2 bases from J, the gap between germline ends came to 13 bases. The CDR3 extends over 15 amino acids. Germline loops: CDR1 MGHRA, CDR2 YSYEKL.

This clone was seen more than once but under ten times. This chain joins TRBV6-1 and TRBJ1-6, with 9 nucleotides matching TRBD1. Germline assignment: CDR1 MNHNS and CDR2 SASEGT. The CDR3 totals 14 residues. Unmatched junction bases numbered 4, after V lost 5 bases and J lost 8 bases. The CDR3 sequence is CASSLDRGDSPLHF. CDR3 in DNA: TGTGCCAGCAGTCTGGACAGGGGTGATTCACCCCTCCACTTT.

This chain joins TRBV15 and TRBJ1-4; 7 bases are a match to TRBD1. Germline V lookup: CDR1 LNHNV, CDR2 YYDKDF (reference sequence). The CDR3 runs 15 residues. V shed 1 base and J 6 bases; nucleotides not matched to a gene: 5. CDR3 DNA: TGTGCCACCAGCAGAGGACCCGGGACAGATGAAAAACTGTTTTTT. This translates into CATSRGPGTDEKLFF.

The V and J genes are TRBV5-1 and TRBJ2-5, with 8 bases identical to TRBD2. Unmatched junction bases numbered 6, after V lost 4 bases and J lost 1 base. The CDR3 contains 15 residues. Germline-derived CDR1 and CDR2 are SGHRS and YFSETQ. Written as DNA, the CDR3 is TGCGCCAGCAGCAGCACTAGCGGACGCCAAGAGACCCAGTACTTC. It encodes CASSSTSGRQETQYF.

This clone has more than one count but fewer than ten. The gene calls are TRBV9 and TRBJ1-5; the match to TRBD1 covers 8 bases. The junction had 2 bases not matched to a gene; V was cut back by 0 bases and J by 6 bases. Germline V gene sequence: CDR1 SGDLS, CDR2 YYNGEE. This CDR3 has 14 residues. The chain's CDR3 is CASSVEGTGQPQHF. DNA of the CDR3: TGTGCCAGCAGCGTAGAGGGGACAGGTCAGCCCCAGCATTTT.

This rearrangement joins TRBV29-1 to TRBJ2-1; 9 positions agree with TRBD1. J lost 7 bases, V lost 7 bases, and 5 bases had no gene match. CDR3 length: 12 amino acids. Germline CDR1 SQVTM, CDR2 ANQGSEA. CDR3 nucleotide sequence: TGCAGCGGGACAGGGGACGGGAATGAGCAGTTCTTC. This sequence encodes CSGTGDGNEQFF.

This clone has just one count. The V and J genes are TRBV5-1 and TRBJ1-1, with 12 bases aligning to TRBD1. The CDR3 is 15 amino acids. Germline values: CDR1 SGHRS, CDR2 YFSETQ. Trimming took 0 bases from V and 7 from J; bases not matched to a gene: 4. CDR3 nucleotide sequence: TGCGCCAGCAGCTTGGCCGGGACAGGGGGCAGTGAAGCTTTCTTT. Translating gives CASSLAGTGGSEAFF.

The gene calls are TRBV6-6 and TRBJ2-1, with D possibly being TRBD1 (5 bases). V was clipped by 2 bases and J by 5 bases, with 7 bases between them. Germline lookup yields CDR1 MNHNY and CDR2 SVGAGI (reference sequence). This CDR3 spans 13 amino acids. CDR3 residues: CASSYQGDNEQFF. CDR3 coding DNA: TGTGCCAGCAGTTACCAAGGGGACAATGAGCAGTTCTTC.

The chain joins TRBV2 to TRBJ1-1; the match to TRBD1 covers 8 bases. Per the germline V gene, CDR1 is SNHLY and CDR2 is FYNNEI. J gave up 3 bases and V 10 bases, and 7 bases lay outside the gene matches. The CDR3 contains 13 residues. CDR3 nucleotides: TGTGCCAAGCGCAGGGGGCTTGACACTGAAGCTTTCTTT. Translating it yields CAKRRGLDTEAFF.

V is TRBV10-2 and J is TRBJ1-3, with 8 nucleotides matching TRBD1. The germline gives CDR1 WSHSY, CDR2 SAAADI. The CDR3 sequence is 16 residues long. J was trimmed by 0 bases and V by 6 bases; bases with no gene match: 7. For the CDR3, the DNA is TGCGCCAGCAGGGACAGGGATCCCATCTCTGGAAACACCATATATTTT. Its protein is CASRDRDPISGNTIYF.

The chain carries TRBV7-6 and TRBJ2-2; a possible D gene is TRBD2 (6 bases). This CDR3 comprises 15 residues. The V gene's germline CDR1 is SGHVS and CDR2 FNYEAQ. With 3 bases removed from V and 2 bases from J, the gap between germline ends came to 10 bases. As DNA, the CDR3 is TGTGCCAGCAGCTTCGGGACTTTTAACACCGGGGAGCTGTTTTTT. This sequence encodes CASSFGTFNTGELFF. The full variable domain, its missing parts supplied by reference TRBV7-6 and TRBJ2-2, is GAGVSQSPRYKVTKRGQDVALRCDPISGHVSLYWYRQALGQGPEFLTYFNYEAQQDKSGLPNDRFSAERPEGSISTLTIQRTEQRDSAMYRCASSFGTFNTGELFFGEGSRLTVL.

V and J are TRBV7-2 and TRBJ2-3; TRBD2 matches at 7 bases. The CDR3 spans 14 residues. Germline CDR1 is SGHTA and CDR2 is FQGNSA. Trimming took 8 bases from V and 3 from J; bases not matched to a gene: 8. The CDR3 bases are TGTGCCAGCGGGGCGGGAGTCGGGACAGATACGCAGTATTTT. Protein: CASGAGVGTDTQYF.

V is TRBV6-1 and J is TRBJ1-2; TRBD1 agrees at 8 bases. The germline CDR1 and CDR2 sequences are MNHNS and SASEGT. With 4 bases clipped from V and 8 bases from J, the junction kept 3 bases outside the gene matches. The CDR3 sequence is 12 residues long. Here the CDR3 reads CASSAYRGGYTF. In DNA form, the CDR3 reads TGTGCCAGCAGTGCCTACAGGGGGGGCTACACCTTC.

The rearrangement uses TRBV25-1 and TRBJ2-2; D unclear. This CDR3 contains 13 residues. V lost 9 bases to trimming and J lost 0 bases, with 8 bases between them. CDR1 and CDR2 from the germline V gene are MGHDK and SYGVNS. The CDR3 coding sequence is TGTGCCAGTAGCACAACGAACACCGGGGAGCTGTTTTTT. This codes for CASSTTNTGELFF.

The rearrangement uses TRBV10-3 and TRBJ1-1, with a tentative D call TRBD1 (6 bases). The V gene lost 6 bases and the J gene lost 3 bases, with 11 bases spanning the gap. This CDR3 region has 13 residues. Per the germline V gene, CDR1 is ENHRY and CDR2 is SYGVKD. The CDR3 DNA reads as TGTGCCATCAGCTCAGGGGAGTACACTGAAGCTTTCTTT. It translates to CAISSGEYTEAFF.

V and J are TRBV7-9 and TRBJ1-1, with TRBD1 matching 7 bases. The length of the CDR3 is 11 residues. Trimming took 10 bases from V and 3 from J; bases not matched to a gene: 2. Germline V CDR1 and CDR2: SEHNR, FQNEAQ (reference sequence). The CDR3 region is CAITGDTEAFF. CDR3 DNA sequence: TGTGCCATCACAGGGGACACTGAAGCTTTCTTT. The full variable domain, its missing parts supplied by reference TRBV7-9 and TRBJ1-1, is DTGVSQNPRHKITKRGQNVTFRCDPISEHNRLYWYRQTLGQGPEFLTYFQNEAQLEKSRLLSDRFSAERPKGSFSTLEIQRTEQGDSAMYLCAITGDTEAFFGQGTRLTVV.

V and J are TRBV29-1 and TRBJ2-5; 9 bases line up with TRBD2. Trimming removed 7 bases from V and 5 bases from J; junction bases left unmatched: 14. CDR1 and CDR2 (germline): SQVTM, ANQGSEA. This CDR3 has 15 residues. The CDR3 DNA follows: TGCAGCGGAGGACCTAGCGGGGCCCAGCGGGAGACCCAGTACTTC. Protein sequence: CSGGPSGAQRETQYF.

The CDR3 sequence: CASSETGGSYNSPLHF. CDR3 coding DNA: TGTGCCAGCAGTGAAACAGGGGGCTCCTATAATTCACCCCTCCACTTT. The chain uses TRBV9 and TRBJ1-6; 8 nucleotides line up with TRBD1. The germline V gene encodes CDR1 SGDLS and CDR2 YYNGEE. CDR3 length: 16 residues. With 5 bases clipped from V and 0 bases from J, the junction kept 4 bases outside the gene matches.

The chain uses TRBV7-8 and TRBJ1-1; TRBD1 agrees at 7 bases. The CDR3 has 15 amino acids. Unmatched junction bases numbered 13, after V lost 7 bases and J lost 5 bases. The germline CDR1 and CDR2 sequences are SGHVS and FQNEAQ. This CDR3 is CASTPRQGGVTEAFF. The CDR3 DNA reads TGTGCCAGCACCCCACGGCAGGGGGGTGTTACTGAAGCTTTCTTT.

The chain employs TRBV15 and TRBJ1-2; D is uncertain. The CDR3 consists of 12 residues. V was clipped by 1 base and J by 7 bases, with 7 bases between them. Looked up from germline, CDR1 is LNHNV and CDR2 is YYDKDF (reference sequence). CDR3 region: CATSRATSGYTF. In DNA form, the CDR3 reads TGTGCCACCAGCAGAGCTACGAGTGGCTACACCTTC.

This clone has a handful of counts. The junction shows a germline mismatch at one end, possibly a read error. CDR3 DNA: TGTGCTAGCAGCTTATCTCGCAGTCTAGCGGCGAACACCGGGGAGCTGTTTTTT. This codes for CASSLSRSLAANTGELFF. The chain couples TRBV7-7 to TRBJ2-2; 7 nucleotides line up with TRBD2. The CDR3 contains 18 residues. Germline V lookup: CDR1 SSHAT, CDR2 FNYEAQ (reference sequence).

This sequence joins TRBV5-1 and TRBJ2-1; D is unresolved. This CDR3 comprises 14 residues. The ends were cut back, 4 bases at V and 4 bases at J, with 12 bases in the middle. Germline-derived CDR1 and CDR2 are SGHRS and YFSETQ. CDR3 sequence reads: CASSPGQGYNEQFF. The CDR3 DNA is TGCGCCAGCAGCCCTGGGCAAGGTTACAATGAGCAGTTCTTC.

This chain joins TRBV10-1 and TRBJ2-7, with 7 positions matching TRBD2. The junction had 13 bases not matched to a gene; V was cut back by 3 bases and J by 2 bases. Germline V gene data show CDR1 as WNHNN and CDR2 as SYGVQD (reference sequence). This CDR3 region has 17 residues. CDR3: CASSDSRTSGKTYEQYF. The CDR3 DNA follows: TGCGCCAGCAGTGATTCTCGGACTAGTGGGAAAACCTACGAGCAGTACTTC.

V usage is TRBV27 and J usage is TRBJ2-6; 7 nucleotides line up with TRBD1. With V trimmed by 5 bases and J by 1 base, 2 bases remained unmatched. The CDR3 length is 15 residues. Germline V lookup: CDR1 MNHEY, CDR2 SMNVEV (reference sequence). The CDR3 loop is CASSAQGSGANVLTF. DNA for the CDR3: TGTGCCAGCAGTGCACAGGGGTCTGGGGCCAACGTCCTGACTTTC.

V is TRBV5-4 and J is TRBJ1-2, with 7 bases aligning to TRBD1. The germline CDR1 and CDR2 sequences are SGHNT and YYREEE (reference sequence). J was trimmed by 4 bases and V by 5 bases; bases with no gene match: 11. This CDR3 has 15 residues. CDR3 sequence: CASRRGQTRSYGYTF. The CDR3 bases are TGTGCCAGCAGACGGGGACAGACGAGATCCTATGGCTACACCTTC.

The V call is TRBV7-6, the J call TRBJ2-7; D ambiguous. Between the trimmed V and J ends, which lost 5 bases and 0 bases, there was a span of 14 bases. In germline, CDR1 is SGHVS, CDR2 FNYEAQ. The CDR3 totals 15 residues. CDR3 DNA sequence: TGTGCCAGCAGCCTAGGGTTGTACTCCTCCTACGAGCAGTACTTC. It is translated as CASSLGLYSSYEQYF.

Only one count was recorded for this clone. This chain uses TRBV11-2 with TRBJ2-1, with 9 bases identical to TRBD1. This CDR3 contains 16 residues. The J segment lost 3 bases and the V segment lost 4 bases, leaving 7 bases of the junction unmatched. From germline, CDR1 is SGHAT and CDR2 FQNNGV. The CDR3 spells CASSSFRDRVYNEQFF. CDR3 DNA sequence: TGTGCCAGCAGCTCATTCCGGGACAGGGTCTACAATGAGCAGTTCTTC. Drawing the rest from reference TRBV11-2 and TRBJ2-1, the complete variable domain is EAGVAQSPRYKIIEKRQSVAFWCNPISGHATLYWYQQILGQGPKLLIQFQNNGVVDDSQLPKDRFSAERLKGVDSTLKIQPAKLEDSAVYLCASSSFRDRVYNEQFFGPGTRLTVL.

The chain links TRBV6-6 to TRBJ2-3, with 7 positions matching TRBD1. V was pared by 0 bases and J by 3 bases, with 3 bases of the junction left unmatched. The CDR3 covers 15 residues. CDR1 is MNHNY and CDR2 is SVGAGI in the germline V gene (reference sequence). The CDR3 nucleotides read TGTGCCAGCAGTTACTCAGGGGGCAGAACAGATACGCAGTATTTT. This encodes CASSYSGGRTDTQYF.

This chain joins TRBV19 and TRBJ1-1; 10 nucleotides agree with TRBD1. This CDR3 comprises 14 residues. The V and J ends lost 7 bases and 3 bases, in that order; junction bases with no gene match: 5. Germline values: CDR1 LNHDA, CDR2 SQIVND (reference sequence). As DNA, the CDR3 is TGTGCCAGTAATGGGGGGACAGGGGACACTGAAGCTTTCTTT. As protein: CASNGGTGDTEAFF.

V gene TRBV7-8 combines with J gene TRBJ1-3, with a possible D match to TRBD1 (5 bases). The CDR3 sequence is 16 residues long. Germline CDR1 is SGHVS and CDR2 is FQNEAQ. Trimming removed 4 bases at V and 0 bases at J, with 13 bases between. The CDR3: CASSSRVLSSGNTIYF. The CDR3 DNA reads as TGTGCCAGCAGCTCCAGGGTATTGAGCTCTGGAAACACCATATATTTT.